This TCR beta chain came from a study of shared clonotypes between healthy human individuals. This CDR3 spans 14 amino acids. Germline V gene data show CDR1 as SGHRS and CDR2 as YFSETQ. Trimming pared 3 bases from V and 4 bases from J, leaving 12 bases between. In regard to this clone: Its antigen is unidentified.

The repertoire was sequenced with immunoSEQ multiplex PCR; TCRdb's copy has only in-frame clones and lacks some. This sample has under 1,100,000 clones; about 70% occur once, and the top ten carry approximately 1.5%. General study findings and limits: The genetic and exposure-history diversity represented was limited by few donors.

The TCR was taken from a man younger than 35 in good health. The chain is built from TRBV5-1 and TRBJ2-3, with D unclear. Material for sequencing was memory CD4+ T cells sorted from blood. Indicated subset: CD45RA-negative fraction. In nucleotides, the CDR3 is TGCGCCAGCAGCTCCTCATACGGTGCAGATACGCAGTATTTT. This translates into CASSSSYGADTQYF.